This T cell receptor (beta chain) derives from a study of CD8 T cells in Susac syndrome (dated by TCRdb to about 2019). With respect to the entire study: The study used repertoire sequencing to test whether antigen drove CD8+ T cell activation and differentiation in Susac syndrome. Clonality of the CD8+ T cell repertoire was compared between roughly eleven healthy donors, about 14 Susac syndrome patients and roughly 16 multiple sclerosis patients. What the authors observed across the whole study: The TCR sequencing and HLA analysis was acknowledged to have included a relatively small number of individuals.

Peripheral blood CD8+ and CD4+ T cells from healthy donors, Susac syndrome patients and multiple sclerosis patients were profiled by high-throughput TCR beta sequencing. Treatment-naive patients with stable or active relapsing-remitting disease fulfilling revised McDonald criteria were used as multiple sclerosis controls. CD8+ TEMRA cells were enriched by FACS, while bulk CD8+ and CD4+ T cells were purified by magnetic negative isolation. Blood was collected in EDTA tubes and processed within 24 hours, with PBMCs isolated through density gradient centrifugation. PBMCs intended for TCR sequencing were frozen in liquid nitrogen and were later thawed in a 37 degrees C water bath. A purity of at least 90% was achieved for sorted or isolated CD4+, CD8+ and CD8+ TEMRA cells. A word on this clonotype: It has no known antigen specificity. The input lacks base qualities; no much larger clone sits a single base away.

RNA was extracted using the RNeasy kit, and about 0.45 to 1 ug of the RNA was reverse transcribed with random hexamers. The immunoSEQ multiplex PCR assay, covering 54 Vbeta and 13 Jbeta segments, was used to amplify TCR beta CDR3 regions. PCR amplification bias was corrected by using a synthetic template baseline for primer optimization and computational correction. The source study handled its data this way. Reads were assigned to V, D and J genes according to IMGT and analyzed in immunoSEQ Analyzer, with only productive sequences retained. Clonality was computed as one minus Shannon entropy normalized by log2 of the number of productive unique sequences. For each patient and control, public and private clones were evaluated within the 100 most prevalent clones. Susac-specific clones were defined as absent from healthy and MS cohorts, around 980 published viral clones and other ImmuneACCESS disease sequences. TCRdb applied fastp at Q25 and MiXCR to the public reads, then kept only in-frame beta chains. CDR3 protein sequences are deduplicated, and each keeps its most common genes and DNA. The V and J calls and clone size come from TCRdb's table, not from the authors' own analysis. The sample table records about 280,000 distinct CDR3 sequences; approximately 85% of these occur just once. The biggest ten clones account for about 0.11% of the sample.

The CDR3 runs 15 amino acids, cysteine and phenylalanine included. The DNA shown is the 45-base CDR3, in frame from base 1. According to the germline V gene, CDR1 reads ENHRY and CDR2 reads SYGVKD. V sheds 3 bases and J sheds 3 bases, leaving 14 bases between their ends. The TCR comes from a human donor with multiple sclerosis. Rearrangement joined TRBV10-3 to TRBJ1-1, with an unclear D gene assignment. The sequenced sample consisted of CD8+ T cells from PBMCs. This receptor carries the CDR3 CAISEPGIGDTEAFF. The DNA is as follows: TGTGCCATCAGTGAACCGGGGATTGGGGACACTGAAGCTTTCTTT.